This T cell receptor beta chain was identified during a study of blood T cell repertoires in COVID-19. Overall study: Specimens from acute and convalescent COVID-19 originated in the United States, Italy and Spain.

In the original processing: Amplification of reference gene primers was used by the study to estimate nucleated cell counts. Clones were sequenced by immunoSEQ multiplex PCR, and TCRdb holds only the in-frame ones, with some missing. For V, J and clone size, that table is used; D and trimming come from the DNA. The sample shows roughly 300,000 clones, roughly 90% of them seen only once. Recruitment covered about two dozen US areas and drew participants whose ages spanned 18 to 89 years. Trimming cost V 3 bases and J 2 bases, with 10 bases left between them. Germline values: CDR1 MDHEN, CDR2 SYDVKM. The CDR3 runs 14 residues.

The receptor's source is a woman between 35 and 50 years old with acute COVID-19. Sequenced sample: PBMCs or T cells enriched from blood (not recorded which). The V gene is TRBV28, the J gene TRBJ1-2, with TRBD1 as a possible D gene (5 bases). The CDR3 loop reads CASSFRTGNYGYTF. CDR3 coding DNA: TGTGCCAGCAGTTTCCGTACAGGAAACTATGGCTACACCTTC.